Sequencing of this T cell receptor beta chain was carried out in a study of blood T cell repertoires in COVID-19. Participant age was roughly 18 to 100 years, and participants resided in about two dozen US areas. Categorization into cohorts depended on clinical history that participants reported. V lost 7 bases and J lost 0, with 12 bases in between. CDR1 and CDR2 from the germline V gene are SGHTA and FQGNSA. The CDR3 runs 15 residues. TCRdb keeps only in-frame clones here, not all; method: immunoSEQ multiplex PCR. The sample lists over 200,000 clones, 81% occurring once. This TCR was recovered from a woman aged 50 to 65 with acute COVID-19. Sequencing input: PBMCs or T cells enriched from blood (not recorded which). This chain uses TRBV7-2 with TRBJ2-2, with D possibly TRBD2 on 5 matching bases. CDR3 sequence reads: CASIGVYTNTGELFF. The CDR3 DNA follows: TGTGCCAGCATCGGGGTTTATACGAACACCGGGGAGCTGTTTTTT. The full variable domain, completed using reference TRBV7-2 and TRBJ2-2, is GAGVSQSPSNKVTEKGKDVELRCDPISGHTALYWYRQSLGQGLEFLIYFQGNSAPDKSGLPSDRFSAERTGGSVSTLTIQRTQQEDSAVYLCASIGVYTNTGELFFGEGSRLTVL.